The following is a T cell receptor (beta chain) sequence with its context. Its target is not known. The entry originates in a study of blood T cells in healthy people across ages. Study observations and caveats: Relative to aged donors, long-lived donors carried more naive CD4+ cells and displayed higher diversity.

For the second PCR, which ran for 7 to 11 cycles, a sample-barcoded 5' primer and a J-beta primer mix were used. TCRdb used MiXCR to reprocess the 5' RACE reads, holding one entry per CDR3 protein. Among 550,000 to 750,000 distinct CDR3 sequences listed, about 21% were seen once. J lost 2 bases, V lost 5 bases, and 6 bases had no gene match. The CDR3 runs 14 residues. CDR1 SGHNT and CDR2 YYREEE come from the germline V gene (reference sequence). This sequence originates from a man between 65 and 80 years old in good health. The chain joins TRBV5-4 to TRBJ2-7; the match to TRBD1 covers 8 bases. Material: blood. The chain's CDR3 is CASRQQGETYEQYF. In DNA form, the CDR3 reads TGTGCCAGCAGGCAACAGGGGGAGACCTACGAGCAGTACTTC. Complete variable domain (other parts from reference TRBV5-4 and TRBJ2-7): ETGVTQSPTHLIKTRGQQVTLRCSSQSGHNTVSWYQQALGQGPQFIFQYYREEENGRGNFPPRFSGLQFPNYSSELNVNALELDDSALYLCASRQQGETYEQYFGPGTRLTVT.